This T cell receptor beta chain was identified in a study of blood T cell repertoires in COVID-19. Study-wide background: COVID-19 samples from acute and convalescent phases originated in the United States, Italy and Spain. Sources were T cells, B-cell-depleted T cells, or PBMCs; the material itself was cDNA or gDNA.

Between the trimmed V and J ends, which lost 5 bases and 5 bases, there was a span of 12 bases. The CDR3 totals 14 residues. CDR1 is WNHNN and CDR2 is SYGVQD in the germline V gene (reference sequence). Sequenced by immunoSEQ multiplex PCR; TCRdb stores in-frame clones only, minus some. This table holds around 250,000 clones, under 90% found once. The sequence was obtained from a woman aged 18-35 years with acute or convalescent COVID-19. The specimen was peripheral blood. The V and J genes are TRBV10-1 and TRBJ2-2, with D perhaps matching TRBD1 (5 bases). The CDR3 coding sequence is TGCGCCAGCAGTCCCAGGACAAATACCGGGGAGCTGTTTTTT. Its translation is CASSPRTNTGELFF.